These 17 T cell receptor beta chains share one sample of origin, sequenced in a study of blood T cell repertoires in COVID-19. Only in-frame clones appear in the TCRdb table, and some are missing; sequencing was by immunoSEQ multiplex PCR. The data show about 300,000 clones, around 89% seen once. The sequencing input was peripheral blood. These receptor sequences come from a woman aged 50 to 60 with COVID-19, enrolled during active disease.

This rearrangement joins TRBV27 to TRBJ2-7; 9 bases line up with TRBD2. The CDR3 spans 15 residues. The junction had 11 bases not matched to a gene; V was cut back by 6 bases and J by 5 bases. The germline V gene encodes CDR1 MNHEY and CDR2 SMNVEV (reference sequence). The CDR3 DNA is TGTGCCAGCAGCTGGAGCGGGGGGACCTTGGACGAGCAGTACTTC. This encodes CASSWSGGTLDEQYF.

The genes are TRBV9 and TRBJ2-7, with 12 positions matching TRBD2. The V gene end was trimmed by 3 bases and the J gene end by 7 bases; junction bases not matched to a gene: 2. The V gene's germline CDR1 is SGDLS and CDR2 YYNGEE. This CDR3 comprises 13 residues. CDR3 protein: CASSGTSGREQYF. DNA for the CDR3: TGTGCCAGCAGCGGAACTAGCGGGAGGGAGCAGTACTTC.

This sequence joins TRBV19 and TRBJ1-1; the match to TRBD1 covers 7 bases. V shed 1 base and J 5 bases; nucleotides not matched to a gene: 10. Germline values: CDR1 LNHDA, CDR2 SQIVND (reference sequence). This CDR3 region has 16 residues. The CDR3 spells CASSIGGGGGWTEAFF. In nucleotides, the CDR3 is TGTGCCAGTAGTATAGGTGGAGGGGGCGGATGGACTGAAGCTTTCTTT.

V is TRBV11-2 and J is TRBJ2-7; 9 positions match TRBD1. V shed 5 bases and J 7 bases; nucleotides not matched to a gene: 6. Germline loops: CDR1 SGHAT, CDR2 FQNNGV. This CDR3 has 13 residues. The CDR3 bases are TGTGCCAGCAGCCCCGGGACAGGGCGAGAGCAGTACTTC. It specifies CASSPGTGREQYF.

This sequence joins TRBV27 and TRBJ2-7; weak D call: TRBD2 (5 bases). V lost 5 bases, J lost 6 bases, and 17 bases lay in between. CDR3 size: 14 residues. CDR1 and CDR2 (germline): MNHEY, SMNVEV (reference sequence). CDR3 amino acids: CASSPAQTSSEQYF. CDR3 DNA: TGTGCCAGCAGTCCGGCACAAACTAGTTCCGAGCAGTACTTC.

V usage is TRBV19 and J usage is TRBJ1-2; D is unclear. V dropped 7 bases and J dropped 4 bases, with 19 bases sitting between them. The germline CDR1 and CDR2 sequences are LNHDA and SQIVND (reference sequence). CDR3 length equals 15 residues. The CDR3 region has the DNA TGTGCCAGTATTCGTGAGGGCGCCGGGATCTATGGCTACACCTTC. Its protein is CASIREGAGIYGYTF.

The rearrangement links TRBV5-1 to TRBJ2-1; 8 positions match TRBD1. Germline V CDR1 and CDR2: SGHRS, YFSETQ. This CDR3 region has 14 residues. J was trimmed by 11 bases and V by 0 bases; bases with no gene match: 7. The CDR3 nucleotides are TGCGCCAGCAGCTTGGTCCCAGGGGGCGCGCAGCAGTTCTTC. As protein: CASSLVPGGAQQFF.

The gene calls are TRBV24-1 and TRBJ1-2, with 7 bases fitting TRBD1. J gave up 4 bases and V 4 bases, and 5 bases lay outside the gene matches. Looked up from germline, CDR1 is KGHDR and CDR2 is SFDVKD. The CDR3 totals 14 residues. The CDR3 DNA is TGTGCCACCAGTGACGGGGGACAGCTCTATGGCTACACCTTC. This sequence encodes CATSDGGQLYGYTF.

The rearrangement links TRBV19 to TRBJ2-2, with 10 bases aligning to TRBD2. V shed 8 bases and J 4 bases; nucleotides not matched to a gene: 25. Germline CDR1 LNHDA, CDR2 SQIVND (reference sequence). CDR3 length: 21 residues. CDR3 nucleotide sequence: TGTGCCAGTGCCGGGATTAGCGGGAGGAACCGCTTCGGGGTGGTCACCGGGGAGCTGTTTTTT. It encodes CASAGISGRNRFGVVTGELFF.

V usage is TRBV5-1 and J usage is TRBJ1-1; no clear D gene. This CDR3 is built from 13 residues. CDR1 is SGHRS, CDR2 YFSETQ, per germline. Trimming removed 3 bases at V and 1 base at J, with 7 bases between. CDR3 bases: TGCGCCAGCAGCTCCCTGGCGAACACTGAAGCTTTCTTT. Translating gives CASSSLANTEAFF.

The chain uses TRBV7-2 and TRBJ2-7, with 8 bases identical to TRBD1. CDR1 is SGHTA, CDR2 FQGNSA, per germline. Trimming at V came to 6 bases and at J to 2 bases, leaving 6 bases not matched to a gene. The CDR3 length is 14 residues. As DNA, the CDR3 is TGTGCCAGCAGACCGGACAGGGTCCCCTACGAGCAGTACTTC. Translated: CASRPDRVPYEQYF. Combining the CDR3 with reference TRBV7-2 and TRBJ2-7 gives the whole variable domain GAGVSQSPSNKVTEKGKDVELRCDPISGHTALYWYRQSLGQGLEFLIYFQGNSAPDKSGLPSDRFSAERTGGSVSTLTIQRTQQEDSAVYLCASRPDRVPYEQYFGPGTRLTVT.

This chain uses TRBV4-2 with TRBJ2-1; 7 bases are a match to TRBD2. From germline, CDR1 is LGHNA and CDR2 YNFKEQ. Trimming removed 4 bases from V and 9 bases from J; junction bases left unmatched: 6. This CDR3 spans 13 amino acids. The CDR3 loop reads CASSRRLALEQFF. The CDR3 region has the DNA TGTGCCAGCAGCCGAAGACTAGCTCTTGAGCAGTTCTTC.

The chain has TRBV27 and TRBJ1-3, with a weak D call TRBD1 (5 bases). V was trimmed by 6 bases and J by 4 bases, leaving 13 bases between them. Germline V lookup: CDR1 MNHEY, CDR2 SMNVEV (reference sequence). This CDR3 comprises 14 residues. The CDR3 spells CASSSAGGGNTIYF. CDR3 sequence (DNA): TGTGCCAGCAGCTCCGCGGGGGGGGGAAACACCATATATTTT.

The rearrangement uses TRBV4-1 and TRBJ1-1; 8 nucleotides agree with TRBD1. The CDR3 loop spans 16 amino acids. V was pared by 1 base and J by 6 bases, with 10 bases of the junction left unmatched. Germline loops: CDR1 MGHRA, CDR2 YSYEKL. Here the CDR3 DNA reads TGCGCCAGCAGCCAAGTAGGACAGGGCTGGCTCGCTGAAGCTTTCTTT. Its protein is CASSQVGQGWLAEAFF.

The chain employs TRBV4-3 and TRBJ2-4, with 8 positions matching TRBD1. Germline-derived CDR1 and CDR2 are LGHNA and YSLEER. The CDR3 sequence is 17 residues long. Unmatched junction bases numbered 5, after V lost 0 bases and J lost 1 base. In DNA, the CDR3 is TGCGCCAGCAGCCAAGATGGGACAGGTGGTGCCAAAAACATTCAGTACTTC. It yields the protein CASSQDGTGGAKNIQYF.

This rearrangement joins TRBV7-9 to TRBJ1-5; TRBD1 agrees at 7 bases. The CDR3 extends over 14 amino acids. The junction had 5 bases not matched to a gene; V was cut back by 6 bases and J by 3 bases. Germline V CDR1 and CDR2: SEHNR, FQNEAQ (reference sequence). The CDR3 DNA reads TGTGCCAGCAGTTCGACAGGGATCAATCAGCCCCAGCATTTT. Protein sequence: CASSSTGINQPQHF.

The chain couples TRBV7-2 to TRBJ2-7, with a weak D call TRBD2 (6 bases). CDR1 and CDR2 (germline): SGHTA, FQGNSA. Trimming took 2 bases from V and 4 from J, leaving 12 bases between them. The CDR3 has 14 residues. CDR3 in DNA: TGTGCCAGCAGCTTATTCGGGAGTCAGTACGAGCAGTACTTC. Its translation: CASSLFGSQYEQYF.